These T cell receptor beta chains were read from a single sample in a study of identical twins. One entry per CDR3 protein results from TCRdb running MiXCR on the 5' RACE reads. In the table there are 350,000 or so distinct CDR3 sequences, 9% to 15% of which are singletons. The same data also contributed to another study, on yellow fever vaccine responses in identical twins.

Sample: CD8+ T cells sorted from blood. Source of these receptors: a woman between 18 and 30 years old in good health. The CDR3 runs from the conserved cysteine through the conserved F or W. The order of the fields is V gene, CDR3 protein.

>TRBV20-1
CSAPQGGPKADTQYF
>TRBV15
CATSRAASGGYYNEQFF
>TRBV20-1
CSARGWIGGANVLTF
>TRBV25-1
CASSPLRQNTGELFF
>TRBV2
CASNVAGGSYNEQFF
>TRBV29-1
CSVLTQGGRTGELFF
>TRBV28
CASKGLSAYEQYF
>TRBV2
CASSEVQIAYNEQFF
>TRBV28
CATQASRGTEAFF
>TRBV28
CASSLLAGSGANVLTF
>TRBV7-9
CASYLTGAEQFF
>TRBV25-1
CASSDDRGWVNEQFF
>TRBV2
CASSGEGRTYNEQFF
>TRBV27
CASSFGQGTTYGYTF
>TRBV7-8
CASSDRQSSYNEQFF
>TRBV27
CASSPSSWGLGANVLTF
>TRBV20-1
CSAARSYEQYF
>TRBV2
CASLGGLAVYEQYF
>TRBV6-5
CASSYEVVGDGIYGYTF
>TRBV3-1
CASSQDPAVQETQYF
>TRBV28
CASTLRTRGLSNYGYTF
>TRBV12-3/TRBV12-4
CASSYPGQGLAKNIQYF
>TRBV6-5
CASSYGGSGELFF
>TRBV6-1
CASSQAGLGQQFF
>TRBV27
CASSLSPGGLPYGYTF
>TRBV7-8
CASSSSRGQSAKNIQYF
>TRBV7-9
CASSLVTSGDYNEQFF
>TRBV15
CATSSRTSVNTGELFF
>TRBV5-1
CASTQGLNTGELFF
>TRBV12-3/TRBV12-4
CASSYSGGYTF
>TRBV5-1
CASSRFLGFYNEQFF
>TRBV29-1
CSVGSSYEQYF
>TRBV12-3/TRBV12-4
CASSPTGIGLGNQPQHF
>TRBV27
CASSWYGAKNEQYF
>TRBV7-6
CASSLSLGQSINEQFF
>TRBV20-1
CSPNTEAFF
>TRBV2
CASSELGTDNTDTQYF
>TRBV11-1
CASSKSGGVTDTQYF
>TRBV28
CASSLGSFWRERGEQYF
>TRBV27
CASSQGQADQPQHF
>TRBV10-3
CAISESTSGAPETQYF
>TRBV28
CASSLTGVDYEQYF
>TRBV7-9
CASSASGGEAFF
>TRBV20-1
CSARTWWVNTEAFF
>TRBV21-1
CALAGQGAFRGNSPLHF
>TRBV5-6
CASSGGWREFWDEQFF
>TRBV5-5
CASSHRDRERQTQYF
>TRBV27
CASSVQGRHYVYEQYF
>TRBV20-1
CSARDPGSLDTEAFF
>TRBV6-5
CASCQWGTEAFF
>TRBV23-1
CAIRLDRIEAFF
>TRBV11-1
CASRDPRDYGYTF
>TRBV6-4
CASSEDGVGNTEAFF
>TRBV27
CASRPVGTSGYTQYF
>TRBV28
CASSLTWGAYEQYF
>TRBV3-1
CASSQSRVDGQETQYF
>TRBV20-1
CSASKESENIQYF
>TRBV29-1
CSVDRRPRKIYEQYF
>TRBV3-1
CASSQEATSGSLSYEQYF
>TRBV28
CASSSLWGDSGANVLTF